This T cell receptor beta chain was retrieved from a study of T cell changes during pregnancy in multiple sclerosis. Some clones are missing from TCRdb's copy, which holds only in-frame ones; the method was immunoSEQ multiplex PCR. The data contain 30,000 to 45,000 clones, 90% to 95% of them singletons. This clone was detected only once. CDR3 length: 13 amino acids. Looked up from germline, CDR1 is GTSNPN and CDR2 is SVGIG (reference sequence). V shed 0 bases and J shed 5 bases, with 10 bases lying between them. This chain links TRBV30 with TRBJ2-5; D ambiguous. The TCR originated in a female donor in good health, enrolled as a control in a pregnancy study. The sequencing here drew on CD4+ T cells from peripheral blood mononuclear cells, taken in the second trimester of pregnancy. The CDR3 nucleotides read TGTGCCTGGAGTGTAAGGATCGGGGAGACCCAGTACTTC. Translated: CAWSVRIGETQYF. The entire variable domain, with the rest obtained from reference TRBV30 and TRBJ2-5, is as follows: SQTIHQWPATLVQPVGSPLSLECTVEGTSNPNLYWYRQAAGRGLQLLFYSVGIGQISSEVPQNLSASRPQDRQFILSSKKLLLSDSGFYLCAWSVRIGETQYFGPGTRLLVL.